These 11 T cell receptor beta chains share one sample of origin, sequenced in a study of blood T cell repertoires in COVID-19. The method was immunoSEQ multiplex PCR; TCRdb's version includes in-frame clones alone and lacks a portion of them. The profile shows roughly 15,000 clones, 84% of them singletons. The material sequenced was peripheral blood. The receptor set was obtained from a man aged 50 or older with active COVID-19.

The V gene is TRBV19, the J gene TRBJ1-5, with D maybe TRBD1 (6 bases). Trimming took 4 bases from V and 6 from J, leaving 16 bases between them. Germline CDR1 is LNHDA and CDR2 is SQIVND (reference sequence). The CDR3 loop spans 15 amino acids. DNA for the CDR3: TGTGCCAGTAGTAACGGCGCAGGGGCAGGTCAGCCCCAGCATTTT. Translating it yields CASSNGAGAGQPQHF.

The chain uses TRBV4-2 and TRBJ2-4; 11 positions match TRBD2. Germline V CDR1 and CDR2: LGHNA, YNFKEQ. With 4 bases clipped from V and 1 base from J, the junction kept 3 bases outside the gene matches. This CDR3 spans 16 amino acids. CDR3 sequence reads: CASSPTSGDAKNIQYF. The CDR3 DNA reads TGTGCCAGCAGCCCGACTAGCGGGGATGCCAAAAACATTCAGTACTTC.

The chain uses TRBV5-1 and TRBJ1-1; possible D gene TRBD1, 5 bases. The CDR3 has 13 amino acids. Trimming pared 4 bases from V and 7 bases from J, leaving 14 bases between. Germline lookup yields CDR1 SGHRS and CDR2 YFSETQ. CDR3 protein: CASSPDQGREAFF. CDR3 nucleotide sequence: TGCGCCAGCAGCCCCGATCAGGGTCGTGAAGCTTTCTTT.

The chain joins TRBV23-1 to TRBJ2-7, with D possibly being TRBD2 (6 bases). TRBV23-1 counts as an open reading frame of uncertain function. The V end lost 0 bases, the J end lost 3 bases, and 12 bases lay between the germline ends. This CDR3 is built from 15 residues. CDR3 protein: CASSQSWDGGYEQYF. The CDR3 region has the DNA TGCGCCAGCAGTCAATCTTGGGACGGGGGCTACGAGCAGTACTTC.

V and J are TRBV7-6 and TRBJ2-3, with no clear D. Between the trimmed V and J ends, which lost 5 bases and 6 bases, there was a span of 12 bases. Germline V gives CDR1 SGHVS, CDR2 FNYEAQ. The CDR3 consists of 13 residues. CDR3 in amino acids: CASSDNPADTQYF. CDR3 nucleotide sequence: TGTGCCAGCAGCGATAACCCTGCGGATACGCAGTATTTT.

The chain couples TRBV5-6 to TRBJ2-7, with D possibly TRBD1 on 6 matching bases. The CDR3 has 13 residues. Trimming left V 3 bases short and J 2 bases short, with 9 bases between. CDR1 SGHDT and CDR2 YYEEEE come from the germline V gene. CDR3 in DNA: TGTGCCAGCAGCTGGACAGACGCCTACGAGCAGTACTTC. This sequence encodes CASSWTDAYEQYF.

The chain uses TRBV15 and TRBJ2-2, with D perhaps matching TRBD1 (6 bases). Germline CDR1 LNHNV, CDR2 YYDKDF (reference sequence). The CDR3 is made up of 17 amino acids. V was cut by 1 base and J by 5 bases, with 17 bases left in between. The CDR3 reads CATSRGSQGPVTGELFF. The CDR3 DNA reads as TGTGCCACCAGCAGAGGATCACAGGGACCCGTAACCGGGGAGCTGTTTTTT.

J is TRBJ2-3 and V is TRBV7-9; 8 bases are a match to TRBD1. With V trimmed by 4 bases and J by 6 bases, 6 bases remained unmatched. The CDR3 totals 14 residues. CDR1 and CDR2 (germline): SEHNR, FQNEAQ (reference sequence). The CDR3 region is CASSSTGVVDTQYF. For the CDR3, the DNA is TGTGCCAGCAGCTCGACAGGGGTGGTGGATACGCAGTATTTT.

The chain combines TRBV19 with TRBJ2-3; the D gene is possibly TRBD2 (7 bases). CDR3 length equals 15 residues. Germline V gene sequence: CDR1 LNHDA, CDR2 SQIVND (reference sequence). V was cut by 3 bases and J by 3 bases, with 13 bases left in between. The CDR3 sequence: CASSIGGLGTDTQYF. Here the CDR3 DNA reads TGTGCCAGTAGTATCGGGGGGCTCGGAACAGATACGCAGTATTTT.

This sequence joins TRBV15 and TRBJ2-3; D perhaps matches TRBD2 (7 bases). In germline, CDR1 is LNHNV, CDR2 YYDKDF (reference sequence). V was clipped by 3 bases and J by 9 bases, with 10 bases between them. CDR3 length: 12 residues. CDR3 sequence: CATSSGGGTQYF. CDR3 DNA sequence: TGTGCCACCAGCAGTGGGGGGGGCACGCAGTATTTT. Full variable domain (rest looked up from reference TRBV15 and TRBJ2-3): DAMVIQNPRYQVTQFGKPVTLSCSQTLNHNVMYWYQQKSSQAPKLLFHYYDKDFNNEADTPDNFQSRRPNTSFCFLDIRSPGLGDTAMYLCATSSGGGTQYFGPGTRLTVL.

This clone was seen more than once but under ten times. The chain couples TRBV7-2 to TRBJ2-5; 11 bases are a match to TRBD1. V was clipped by 2 bases and J by 4 bases; unmatched bases: 6. The CDR3 loop spans 16 amino acids. Per the germline V gene, CDR1 is SGHTA and CDR2 is FQGNSA. The CDR3 reads CASSLWGQGERETQYF. CDR3 nucleotides: TGTGCCAGCAGCTTATGGGGACAGGGGGAACGAGAGACCCAGTACTTC.